The next 25 T cell receptor beta chains were all read from a single sample in a study of cytomegalovirus exposure and HLA in healthy donors. Use of 60 Vbeta and 13 Jbeta primers characterized the PCR. Clones were sequenced by immunoSEQ multiplex PCR, and TCRdb holds only the in-frame ones, with some missing. The sample records over 150,000 clones, roughly 70% being singletons. The sequencing sample was made of PBMCs. The source is a woman aged 40 to 50 in good health and CMV-seropositive.

The chain joins TRBV4-2 to TRBJ2-3; no definite D call. The V end lost 3 bases, the J end lost 0 bases, and 13 bases lay between the germline ends. The CDR3 runs 16 residues. Germline CDR1 is LGHNA and CDR2 is YNFKEQ. DNA for the CDR3: TGTGCCAGCAGCCATTCCCCGCGGCCTAGCACAGATACGCAGTATTTT. It translates to CASSHSPRPSTDTQYF.

This clone was detected a few times. The chain has TRBV19 and TRBJ2-5; 10 bases are a match to TRBD1. This CDR3 contains 13 residues. The J segment lost 5 bases and the V segment lost 7 bases, leaving 4 bases of the junction unmatched. CDR1 is LNHDA and CDR2 is SQIVND in the germline V gene (reference sequence). The CDR3 region is CASMRQGAETQYF. The CDR3 region has the DNA TGTGCCAGTATGAGACAGGGGGCTGAGACCCAGTACTTC. Full variable domain (rest looked up from reference TRBV19 and TRBJ2-5): DGGITQSPKYLFRKEGQNVTLSCEQNLNHDAMYWYRQDPGQGLRLIYYSQIVNDFQKGDIAEGYSVSREKKESFPLTVTSAQKNPTAFYLCASMRQGAETQYFGPGTRLLVL.

The chain employs TRBV4-3 and TRBJ1-5; D is uncertain. The CDR3 runs to 16 residues. V lost 7 bases and J lost 4, with 20 bases in between. From germline, CDR1 is LGHNA and CDR2 YSLEER. For the CDR3, the DNA is TGCGCCAGCATCCCCGATTTTGGGCCTCCTAATCAGCCCCAGCATTTT. Amino acid sequence: CASIPDFGPPNQPQHF.

The chain joins TRBV4-1 to TRBJ2-7, with D possibly matching TRBD1 (5 bases). The CDR3 sequence is 17 residues long. V was pared by 0 bases and J by 2 bases, with 17 bases between. Germline V CDR1 and CDR2: MGHRA, YSYEKL. The CDR3 sequence is CASSQDPRTPPTYEQYF. The CDR3 region has the DNA TGCGCCAGCAGCCAAGATCCCAGGACACCTCCTACCTACGAGCAGTACTTC.

The rearrangement links TRBV27 to TRBJ2-5; 9 nucleotides line up with TRBD1. V was clipped by 6 bases and J by 3 bases; unmatched bases: 8. The CDR3 length is 15 residues. CDR1 is MNHEY and CDR2 is SMNVEV in the germline V gene (reference sequence). The CDR3 loop is CASREGQGLKETQYF. CDR3 sequence (DNA): TGTGCCAGCAGGGAGGGACAGGGTCTAAAAGAGACCCAGTACTTC.

V usage is TRBV7-3 and J usage is TRBJ2-2; 8 bases are a match to TRBD1. This CDR3 region has 16 residues. Germline V lookup: CDR1 SGHTA, CDR2 FQGTGA. V lost 4 bases and J lost 4; bases outside the gene matches: 8. The CDR3 DNA follows: TGTGCCAGCAGCTCCTCGGACAGGGCCTCCACCGGGGAGCTGTTTTTT. Encoded protein: CASSSSDRASTGELFF.

The rearrangement uses TRBV4-2 and TRBJ2-7; 11 nucleotides agree with TRBD2. Per germline, CDR1 LGHNA and CDR2 YNFKEQ. The CDR3 sequence is 16 residues long. Trimming took 1 base from V and 6 from J; bases not matched to a gene: 8. The CDR3 DNA reads as TGTGCCAGCAGCCAAGTCCCTAGCGGGAGGTCGGGCGAGCAGTACTTC. Residues: CASSQVPSGRSGEQYF.

J is TRBJ2-7 and V is TRBV4-3; no firm D call. CDR1 LGHNA and CDR2 YSLEER come from the germline V gene. This CDR3 region has 13 residues. V lost 0 bases, J lost 3 bases, and 6 bases lay in between. CDR3 coding DNA: TGCGCCAGCAGCCAAGACCACGGCTACGAGCAGTACTTC. Amino acid sequence: CASSQDHGYEQYF.

This sequence joins TRBV28 and TRBJ2-2; D gene ambiguous. The V and J ends lost 6 bases and 4 bases respectively, with 6 bases between them. Germline V gene data show CDR1 as MDHEN and CDR2 as SYDVKM. This CDR3 is 12 amino acids long. CDR3 bases: TGTGCCAGCAGCCCTTCCACCGGGGAGCTGTTTTTT. Protein product: CASSPSTGELFF.

V usage is TRBV5-1 and J usage is TRBJ2-7; the match to TRBD2 covers 7 bases. Germline-derived CDR1 and CDR2 are SGHRS and YFSETQ. Germline trimming cut 4 bases from V and 0 bases from J; bases unmatched to any gene: 7. The CDR3 consists of 15 residues. This CDR3 reads CASSPGLGISYEQYF. CDR3 sequence (DNA): TGCGCCAGCAGCCCTGGACTAGGGATCTCCTACGAGCAGTACTTC.

The chain couples TRBV5-1 to TRBJ1-1; a weak D match, TRBD1 (6 bases). V was trimmed by 0 bases and J by 5 bases, leaving 8 bases between them. The CDR3 consists of 13 residues. CDR1 and CDR2 (germline): SGHRS, YFSETQ. The CDR3 sequence is CASSLAGVTEAFF. The CDR3 DNA sequence: TGCGCCAGCAGCTTGGCAGGGGTTACTGAAGCTTTCTTT.

The chain employs TRBV19 and TRBJ2-1; D gene ambiguous. The V and J ends lost 1 base and 2 bases respectively, with 12 bases between them. The CDR3 has 16 amino acids. Per germline, CDR1 LNHDA and CDR2 SQIVND (reference sequence). The CDR3 loop reads CASSIGGGGPYNEQFF. For the CDR3, the DNA is TGTGCCAGTAGTATAGGAGGTGGCGGCCCCTACAATGAGCAGTTCTTC.

This clone was picked up a small number of times. This rearrangement joins TRBV4-2 to TRBJ2-5; possible D gene TRBD2, 6 bases. The V end lost 0 bases, the J end lost 5 bases, and 13 bases lay between the germline ends. In germline, CDR1 is LGHNA, CDR2 YNFKEQ. The length of the CDR3 is 15 residues. In DNA, the CDR3 is TGTGCCAGCAGCCAAGAAGCCGGGAGAGGCGAGACCCAGTACTTC. Its translation: CASSQEAGRGETQYF.

This chain links TRBV6-5 with TRBJ1-2; the D is unclear. The V gene's germline CDR1 is MNHEY and CDR2 SVGAGI. V lost 4 bases and J lost 3, with 12 bases in between. The CDR3 spans 14 residues. As DNA, the CDR3 is TGTGCCAGCAGTTCCCCGCCGGAGGACTATGGCTACACCTTC. This sequence encodes CASSSPPEDYGYTF.

The chain has TRBV10-3 and TRBJ2-5, with 8 positions matching TRBD1. The assigned J gene may be wrong: the sequence end matches TRBJ2-7 better. CDR1 and CDR2 (germline): ENHRY, SYGVKD. The CDR3 has 16 amino acids. The CDR3 loop is CAISESLGQGRYEQYF. The CDR3 DNA reads as TGTGCCATCAGTGAGTCGTTAGGACAGGGTAGGTACGAGCAGTACTTC.

This chain links TRBV28 with TRBJ2-1, with 7 positions matching TRBD1. The CDR3 contains 15 residues. Germline trimming cut 4 bases from V and 1 base from J; bases unmatched to any gene: 4. The germline V gene has CDR1 MDHEN and CDR2 SYDVKM. The CDR3 region is CASSSPTGSYNEQFF. DNA of the CDR3: TGTGCCAGCAGTTCCCCGACAGGGTCCTACAATGAGCAGTTCTTC.

This CDR3 is CASSPRGYEQYF. In DNA form, the CDR3 reads TGCGCCAGCAGCCCGCGGGGCTACGAGCAGTACTTC. The V and J genes are TRBV5-1 and TRBJ2-7; weak D call: TRBD2 (6 bases). The CDR3 is 12 amino acids. CDR1 and CDR2 from the germline V gene are SGHRS and YFSETQ. Trimming stripped 4 bases from V and 3 bases from J, with 8 bases between.

With regard to this clone: Compared with germline, one end of the junction differs, possibly owing to a read error. The chain employs TRBV5-4 and TRBJ1-2; the match to TRBD1 covers 9 bases. Germline CDR1 SGHNT, CDR2 YYREEE (reference sequence). The CDR3 consists of 12 residues. CDR3: CATTGGFYGYPF. DNA of the CDR3: TGTGCCACAACAGGGGGCTTCTATGGCTACCCCTTC.

This clone came up a few times. The V gene is TRBV6-1, the J gene TRBJ2-7, with 7 nucleotides matching TRBD1. Trimming removed 3 bases from V and 0 bases from J; junction bases left unmatched: 5. The CDR3 consists of 15 residues. Germline V CDR1 and CDR2: MNHNS, SASEGT. Here the CDR3 reads CASSDPGQPSYEQYF. The DNA of the CDR3 is TGTGCCAGCAGTGATCCGGGACAGCCCTCCTACGAGCAGTACTTC.

The sample holds a few counts of this clone. The rearrangement uses TRBV18 and TRBJ1-1; D uncertain. The CDR3 is made up of 16 amino acids. Per germline, CDR1 KGHSH and CDR2 LQKENI. V was pared by 3 bases and J by 8 bases, with 22 bases between. Written as DNA, the CDR3 is TGTGCCAGCTCACCCTCGGCCCCGCCCCAGGTCGTAGAAGCTTTCTTT. Encoded protein: CASSPSAPPQVVEAFF.

The V and J genes are TRBV6-6 and TRBJ1-6, with a possible D match to TRBD1 (6 bases). Germline V gene data show CDR1 as MNHNY and CDR2 as SVGAGI (reference sequence). V lost 7 bases and J 10 bases, leaving 23 bases between the germline ends. This CDR3 has 16 amino acids. CDR3 sequence reads: CASNSQGFRVGSPLHF. The CDR3 DNA reads TGTGCCAGCAACAGTCAGGGGTTTAGGGTGGGGTCACCCCTCCACTTT.

J is TRBJ2-5 and V is TRBV2; no reliable D call. Germline V gives CDR1 SNHLY, CDR2 FYNNEI. There are 12 residues in the CDR3. Trimming removed 5 bases from V and 1 base from J, with 5 bases in between. CDR3 DNA sequence: TGTGCCAGCAGTACTCCCCAAGAGACCCAGTACTTC. Its translation is CASSTPQETQYF.

This clone was counted only a few times. The V and J genes are TRBV28 and TRBJ1-2; a weak D match, TRBD1 (6 bases). The germline V gene encodes CDR1 MDHEN and CDR2 SYDVKM. This CDR3 has 14 residues. The V and J ends lost 6 bases and 7 bases respectively, with 18 bases between them. The CDR3 loop reads CASSSGHVSIGYTF. CDR3 DNA: TGTGCCAGCAGCTCGGGACACGTCTCGATTGGCTACACCTTC.

The chain is built from TRBV20-1 and TRBJ1-1; D is uncertain. The CDR3 totals 10 residues. Germline CDR1 and CDR2: DFQATT and SNEGSKA (reference sequence). The V end was cut by 3 bases, the J end by 5 bases, with 4 bases between. CDR3 DNA: TGCAGTGCTAGGGAGACTGAAGCTTTCTTT. The encoded protein is CSARETEAFF.

The chain carries TRBV5-1 and TRBJ2-2; 7 nucleotides match TRBD1. Germline V CDR1 and CDR2: SGHRS, YFSETQ. The CDR3 is 16 residues long. The J segment lost 1 base and the V segment lost 0 bases, leaving 3 bases of the junction unmatched. CDR3 nucleotides: TGCGCCAGCAGCTTGGCCGGGACAGTGAACACCGGGGAGCTGTTTTTT. This gives the protein CASSLAGTVNTGELFF.